The present entry profiles one TCR beta chain with its context. The record originates from a study of long-term antiretroviral therapy in people with HIV. Germline V gives CDR1 SGHDN, CDR2 FVKESK. Between the trimmed V and J ends, which lost 8 bases and 4 bases, there was a span of 14 bases. The CDR3 extends over 13 amino acids. Survey-level immunoSEQ v3.0 assays were run. Generated by immunoSEQ multiplex PCR, the TCRdb table keeps only in-frame clones and is missing some. The sample shows about 34,000 clones, under 90% of them seen only once. The chain links TRBV14 to TRBJ1-1; D may be TRBD1 (5 bases). The source material was unsorted PBMCs, sampled 0.4 years before starting antiretroviral therapy. The sequence came from a man younger than 35 with HIV. The CDR3 DNA reads TGTGCCAGCCAAAGGGGCGGGGGCACTGAAGCTTTCTTT. Translation: CASQRGGGTEAFF.